A selection of T cell receptor beta chains follows, all from one sample in a study of response to subunit inactivated influenza vaccine. Via MiXCR, TCRdb re-called the RT-PCR reads, giving one row per CDR3 protein. The sample includes some 500,000 distinct CDR3 sequences, roughly 13% of them seen just once. Sequenced material: PBMCs from blood, taken about 6 weeks after vaccination. The receptors were sampled from a man in his fifties who received an inactivated influenza vaccine. CDR3s include the opening cysteine and the closing phenylalanine or tryptophan. Fields, in order: D gene, clone size, V gene, J gene, CDR3 protein, CDR3 DNA. D genes are given only for firm matches. Only some rows state a clone size, as once, few, many or a class for expanded clones.

-	-	TRBV4-2	TRBJ1-5	CASSQEGRDNQPQHF	TGTGCCAGCAGCCAAGAGGGGAGGGACAATCAGCCCCAGCATTTT
-	many	TRBV15	TRBJ2-1	CATSTGTAYNEQFF	TGTGCCACCAGCACCGGGACGGCCTACAATGAGCAGTTCTTC
TRBD2	-	TRBV11-2	TRBJ2-3	CASSFGLAQKGLDTQYF	TGTGCCAGCAGCTTCGGACTAGCCCAGAAAGGGTTAGATACGCAGTATTTT
TRBD2	many	TRBV11-2	TRBJ2-3	CASSLSGGGADTQYF	TGTGCCAGCAGCCTTAGCGGGGGAGGCGCAGATACGCAGTATTTT
TRBD1	few	TRBV20-1	TRBJ2-6	CSATGAGANVLTF	TGCAGTGCCACAGGGGCTGGGGCCAACGTCCTGACTTTC
-	-	TRBV4-1	TRBJ1-1	CASSPWVYTEAFF	TGCGCCAGCAGCCCCTGGGTCTACACTGAAGCTTTCTTT
TRBD1	few	TRBV5-1	TRBJ1-2	CASSPGQGLDGYTF	TGCGCCAGCAGCCCGGGACAGGGGTTGGATGGCTACACCTTC
TRBD1	-	TRBV12-3/TRBV12-4	TRBJ2-7	CASSLQGAYDQYF	TGTGCCAGCAGTTTACAGGGGGCCTACGACCAGTACTTC
-	many	TRBV29-1	TRBJ2-1	CSATVYNEQFF	TGCAGCGCGACAGTTTACAATGAGCAGTTCTTC
-	-	TRBV25-1	TRBJ1-6	CASQGITSLPLHF	TGTGCCAGCCAGGGCATTACCTCCCTCCCCCTCCACTTT
-	-	TRBV18	TRBJ2-5	CASSPYPPRQQETQYF	TGTGCCAGCTCACCATATCCACCAAGACAGCAAGAGACCCAGTACTTC
-	-	TRBV6-1	TRBJ2-3	CASSERVSTDTQYF	TGTGCCAGCAGTGAAAGGGTTAGCACAGATACGCAGTATTTT
-	-	TRBV5-1	TRBJ1-2	CASSLTDGPNYGYTF	TGCGCCAGCAGCCTAACGGACGGACCTAACTATGGCTACACCTTC
-	-	TRBV28	TRBJ2-7	CASSETPSYEQYF	TGTGCCAGCAGTGAAACCCCCTCCTACGAGCAGTACTTC
TRBD2	many	TRBV15	TRBJ2-1	CATSSPSGGGKGEQFF	TGTGCCACCAGCAGTCCTAGCGGGGGGGGGAAGGGTGAGCAGTTCTTC
-	-	TRBV7-3	TRBJ2-3	CASSGQGFQDTQYF	TGTGCCAGCTCGGGCCAGGGGTTCCAAGATACGCAGTATTTT
-	many	TRBV5-1	TRBJ1-1	CASSLQGRNTEAFF	TGTGCCAGCAGTTTACAGGGCAGGAACACTGAAGCTTTCTTT
-	-	TRBV5-6	TRBJ2-2	CASSLASGSGELFF	TGTGCCAGCAGCTTGGCCTCAGGGTCGGGGGAGCTGTTTTTT
-	few	TRBV5-1	TRBJ2-3	CASSLASSRTDTQYF	TGCGCCAGCAGCTTGGCCAGTTCGAGGACAGATACGCAGTATTTT
-	-	TRBV3-1	TRBJ1-5	CASSGTPGEPQHF	TGTGCCAGCAGTGGGACTCCCGGGGAGCCCCAGCATTTT
-	-	TRBV6-2/TRBV6-3	TRBJ2-5	CASSYSKVDRRVETQYF	TGTGCCAGCAGTTACTCGAAGGTCGACAGGAGGGTGGAGACCCAGTACTTC
TRBD2	many	TRBV20-1	TRBJ2-7	CSAPPSGSGYEQYF	TGCAGTGCTCCACCTAGCGGGAGCGGATACGAGCAGTACTTC
-	-	TRBV6-1	TRBJ2-1	CASRAGATYNEQFF	TGTGCCAGCAGGGCGGGGGCGACCTACAATGAGCAGTTCTTC
-	few	TRBV12-3/TRBV12-4	TRBJ1-2	CASSPGLLWYGYTF	TGTGCCAGCAGTCCTGGTTTGTTGTGGTATGGCTACACCTTC
TRBD2	few	TRBV28	TRBJ2-1	CASSALAGRNEQFF	TGTGCCAGCAGTGCGCTAGCGGGTAGGAATGAGCAGTTCTTC
-	few	TRBV20-1	TRBJ1-6	CSARDGGAYNSPLHF	TGCAGTGCTAGAGATGGGGGAGCTTATAATTCACCCCTCCACTTT
-	few	TRBV5-1	TRBJ2-2	CASSMTGTGELFF	TGCGCCAGCAGCATGACGGGGACCGGGGAGCTGTTTTTT
TRBD1	-	TRBV5-1	TRBJ1-2	CASSTGDRYSYGYTF	TGCGCCAGCAGCACCGGGGACAGGTACAGCTATGGCTACACCTTC
TRBD1	few	TRBV6-6	TRBJ1-1	CASRMTGLAFF	TGTGCCAGCAGAATGACAGGGTTGGCTTTCTTT
-	few	TRBV20-1	TRBJ2-7	CSARGTSSYEQYF	TGCAGTGCTAGAGGAACGAGCTCCTACGAGCAGTACTTC
-	few	TRBV18	TRBJ2-4	CASSPGTGELQYF	TGTGCCAGCTCACCCGGGACGGGCGAGCTTCAGTACTTC
-	many	TRBV18	TRBJ2-1	CASSPLSNEQFF	TGTGCCAGCTCACCACTCAGCAATGAGCAGTTCTTC
-	few	TRBV7-6	TRBJ1-6	CASWDLSLSGSPLHF	TGTGCCAGCTGGGACCTCAGCCTTTCGGGTTCACCCCTCCACTTT
-	-	TRBV20-1	TRBJ2-4	CSARDGSGESIQYF	TGCAGTGCTAGGGACGGGTCGGGAGAGAGCATTCAGTACTTC
-	-	TRBV4-3	TRBJ2-1	CASSHTGTSRSHNEQFF	TGCGCCAGCAGCCATACCGGGACTTCAAGGAGTCACAATGAGCAGTTCTTC
TRBD2	-	TRBV27	TRBJ2-4	CASSLSGRGGAHDIQYF	TGTGCCAGCAGTTTATCGGGTCGGGGGGGAGCTCATGACATTCAGTACTTC
-	few	TRBV5-1	TRBJ2-5	CASSSLGTQTSETQYF	TGCGCCAGCAGCTCCCTAGGGACCCAAACATCTGAGACCCAGTACTTC
TRBD2	-	TRBV7-9	TRBJ2-4	CASSLIGEGNIQYF	TGTGCCAGCAGCTTAATAGGGGAGGGAAACATTCAGTACTTC
-	few	TRBV6-5	TRBJ1-4	CASSYSQGLGKKLFF	TGTGCCAGCAGTTATTCACAGGGACTAGGGAAAAAACTGTTTTTT
TRBD2	few	TRBV5-1	TRBJ2-5	CASSADSGRAMETQYF	TGCGCCAGCAGCGCTGATAGCGGGAGGGCCATGGAGACCCAGTACTTC
-	few	TRBV29-1	TRBJ1-2	CSVGERGYTF	TGCAGCGTTGGTGAGAGAGGCTACACCTTC
TRBD1	few	TRBV4-3	TRBJ2-3	CASSPGTGADTQYF	TGCGCCAGCAGCCCGGGGACAGGGGCAGATACGCAGTATTTT
-	-	TRBV27	TRBJ2-7	CASSLWEQYF	TGTGCCAGCAGTTTATGGGAGCAGTACTTC
TRBD2	few	TRBV10-3	TRBJ2-1	CAISSSGRETTRNEQFF	TGTGCCATCAGTTCTAGCGGGAGGGAGACTACACGCAATGAGCAGTTCTTC
TRBD1	-	TRBV5-1	TRBJ1-1	CASSLYGQGMNTEAFF	TGCGCCAGCAGCTTGTACGGACAGGGGATGAACACTGAAGCTTTCTTT
TRBD1	few	TRBV27	TRBJ2-7	CASSLKTGPSYEQYF	TGTGCCAGCAGTTTAAAGACAGGGCCCTCCTACGAGCAGTACTTC
-	-	TRBV11-2	TRBJ2-7	CASSLSTLVHEQHF	TGTGCCAGCAGCTTGTCTACTCTAGTTCACGAGCAGCACTTC
-	few	TRBV12-3/TRBV12-4	TRBJ2-7	CASSLALRVYEQYF	TGTGCCAGCAGTTTAGCGCTTAGGGTCTACGAGCAGTACTTC
TRBD2	few	TRBV4-1	TRBJ2-2	CASSQGTSETGELFF	TGCGCCAGCAGCCAAGGGACTAGCGAAACCGGGGAGCTGTTTTTT
TRBD2	few	TRBV7-3	TRBJ2-1	CASSATPGLALPYNEQFF	TGTGCCAGCAGCGCAACACCGGGACTAGCGCTTCCCTACAATGAGCAGTTCTTC
-	-	TRBV18	TRBJ2-7	CASSPLGGQAEYEQYF	TGTGCCAGCTCACCACTGGGAGGACAGGCGGAATACGAGCAGTACTTC
TRBD1	once	TRBV7-9	TRBJ2-5	CASSFAHRGQETQYF	TGTGCCAGCAGCTTCGCCCACAGGGGGCAAGAGACCCAGTACTTC
TRBD2	-	TRBV3-1	TRBJ2-3	CASSEAGGPNADTQYF	TGTGCCAGCAGCGAAGCGGGAGGGCCTAATGCAGATACGCAGTATTTT
TRBD1	-	TRBV6-1	TRBJ1-6	CATTGGYNSPLHF	TGTGCCACAACAGGGGGATATAATTCACCCCTCCACTTT
-	-	TRBV3-1	TRBJ2-4	CASSQDRVGALKNIQYF	TGTGCCAGCAGCCAAGATCGGGTGGGAGCCCTAAAAAACATTCAGTACTTC
-	few	TRBV20-1	TRBJ2-7	CSARDRAGSPYEQYF	TGCAGTGCTAGAGACCGAGCAGGTTCCCCCTACGAGCAGTACTTC
-	once	TRBV2	TRBJ1-2	CASSAPGLRGYTF	TGTGCCAGCAGTGCCCCGGGATTGAGGGGCTACACCTTC
-	-	TRBV2	TRBJ1-1	CTFCLVEVWTDMNTEAFF	TGTACCTTCTGCTTAGTAGAGGTCTGGACAGACATGAACACTGAAGCTTTCTTT